This entry features one T cell receptor beta chain sequence. It lacks a known antigen. The record has no base qualities; no much larger clone is one base away. This entry is derived from a study of CD8 T cells in Susac syndrome (dated by TCRdb to about 2019). Study-level background: Among the sequenced Susac syndrome patients, about 6 had clinically active disease and 8 or 9 were in clinical remission. Clonality of the CD8+ T cell repertoire was compared between around eleven healthy donors, 14 Susac syndrome patients and under 19 multiple sclerosis patients. Susac syndrome patients were therapy-naive, on corticosteroids (some also receiving IVIg), or on IVIg alone at blood withdrawal. Repertoire sequencing was used to test whether CD8+ T cell activation and differentiation in Susac syndrome was antigen driven.

Peripheral blood CD8+ and CD4+ T cells from healthy donors, Susac syndrome patients and multiple sclerosis patients were profiled by high-throughput TCR beta sequencing. The Susac syndrome patients fulfilled recently defined diagnostic criteria for definite or probable disease. Bulk CD8+ and CD4+ T cells were purified by magnetic negative isolation, while CD8+ TEMRA cells were enriched using FACS. Blood was collected in EDTA tubes and processed within 24 hours, with PBMCs isolated through density gradient centrifugation. PBMCs intended for TCR sequencing were cryopreserved in liquid nitrogen and thawed later in a water bath at 37 degrees C. Purity of sorted or isolated CD4+, CD8+ and CD8+ TEMRA cells was at least 90%. What the work shows at the level of the full study, not this receptor alone: Clonal expansion was observed in Susac syndrome CD8+ repertoires, with the highest expansion in CD8+ TEMRA cells and greater expansion in clinically active than in remitting patients. The TCR sequencing and HLA analysis was acknowledged to have included a relatively small number of individuals. In the total CD8+ and CD8+ TEMRA repertoires, about 16 and five Susac-specific public clones, respectively, were identified.

The CDR3 holds 15 amino acids from the cysteine to the phenylalanine. Left in the record is the CDR3 DNA by itself, 45 bases read in frame from the first base. Trimming takes 3 bases from V and 2 bases from J, and the germline ends sit 12 bases apart. Reading the germline V gene (reference sequence) gives CDR1 LGHDT and CDR2 YNNKEL. RNA was extracted with the RNeasy kit and roughly 0.5 to 1 ug was reverse transcribed using random hexamers. TCR beta CDR3 regions were amplified with the immunoSEQ multiplex PCR assay covering 54 Vbeta and 13 Jbeta segments. PCR amplification bias was corrected by using a synthetic template baseline for primer optimization and computational correction. Concerning the study's data processing: Reads were assigned to V, D and J genes according to IMGT and analyzed in immunoSEQ Analyzer, with only productive sequences retained. To calculate clonality, Shannon entropy was normalized by log2 of the number of productive unique sequences and then subtracted from one. For each patient and control, public and private clones were evaluated within the 100 most prevalent clones. Susac-specific clones were defined as absent from healthy and MS cohorts, over a thousand published viral clones and other ImmuneACCESS disease sequences. TCRdb trimmed public reads at Q25 via fastp, called clones via MiXCR and kept in-frame beta chains. Rows are unified per CDR3 protein, each entry keeping the most common DNA and genes. In this record, the V and J calls reflect TCRdb's handling and not the investigators' own analysis. This sample lists fewer than 60,000 distinct CDR3 sequences; 95% were detected once. 0.75% of the sample rests with the top ten.

Input material: CD8+ T cells from PBMCs. The source is a human donor with Susac syndrome. The chain joins TRBV3-1 to TRBJ2-3; the D gene identity is not certain. The CDR3 loop reads CASSHLTDNTDTQYF. At the DNA level, the sequence is TGTGCCAGCAGCCATCTGACGGATAACACAGATACGCAGTATTTT.